The present T cell receptor beta chain was sequenced within a study of cytomegalovirus exposure and HLA in healthy donors. There are a few counts of this clone. Its specificity is not known. General study results and limits: Cytomegalovirus status was reportedly diagnosed by the classifier with high sensitivity and specificity.

Unrecorded immune exposure was likely among donors, who were nominally healthy when sampled. Primers: 60 Vbeta forward and 13 Jbeta reverse. Clones were sequenced by immunoSEQ multiplex PCR, and TCRdb holds only the in-frame ones, with some missing. Found here are 90,000 to 140,000 clones, 70% to 80% of them singletons; the top ten hold 1.3%. This CDR3 contains 13 residues. Germline V lookup: CDR1 MNHEY, CDR2 SMNVEV (reference sequence). Trimming cost V 5 bases and J 4 bases, with 9 bases left between them. V is TRBV27 and J is TRBJ1-5, with unresolved D. This TCR derives from a man aged 35 to 55 in good health and CMV-seronegative. Sequenced sample: PBMCs. DNA of the CDR3: TGTGCCAGCAGTCTAACCGAGAATCAGCCCCAGCATTTT. Its protein is CASSLTENQPQHF.